This T cell receptor beta chain emerged from a study of blood T cell repertoires in COVID-19. Germline V lookup: CDR1 LNHDA, CDR2 SQIVND (reference sequence). J lost 6 bases, V lost 5 bases, and 12 bases had no gene match. CDR3 length: 16 residues. Assay: immunoSEQ multiplex PCR; the TCRdb copy retains only in-frame clones and omits some. This sample has about 38,000 clones; 85% occur once, and the top ten carry about 4.9%. The chain recombines TRBV19 with TRBJ1-5; TRBD1 aligns across 8 bases. This sequence originates from a man in his fifties with active COVID-19. Material for sequencing was peripheral blood. In DNA form, the CDR3 reads TGTGCCAGTAGTCAGGTCCCGGACAGGGTGGGTCAGCCCCAGCATTTT. Translated: CASSQVPDRVGQPQHF.